Below, one T cell receptor beta chain is given with its context. The repertoire was sequenced with immunoSEQ multiplex PCR; TCRdb's copy has only in-frame clones and lacks some. The sample carries approximately 470,000 clones, over 75% recorded once. This entry comes from a study of shared clonotypes between healthy human individuals. Genomic DNA came from 90 million or so PBMCs in unsorted samples. The CDR3 contains 15 residues. V gave up 4 bases and J gave up 2 bases, with 14 bases separating them. Germline V gene data show CDR1 as MNHNS and CDR2 as SASEGT. This clonotype was sampled from a woman in her thirties or forties in good health. Some clones in this sample may be carry-over from other donors' samples. The chain recombines TRBV6-1 with TRBJ2-5, with D maybe TRBD1 (7 bases). Sequenced material: PBMCs. The CDR3 protein is CASSVGQGGQETQYF. CDR3 nucleotides: TGTGCCAGCAGTGTCGGGCAGGGGGGTCAAGAGACCCAGTACTTC.